This paragraph covers one TCR beta chain sequence. Its antigen specificity is not known. There are no base qualities to consult, and no much larger clone falls within one base. This sample was included in a study of regulatory T cells in long-lasting Graves disease (dated by TCRdb to the early 2020s). Context from the whole study: Patients with newly diagnosed Graves' disease had been on antithyroid drugs for under 3 months. Patients with persistent Graves' disease were compared with patients with newly diagnosed Graves' disease using TCR sequencing and RNA sequencing of peripheral blood. The study took place in China and was registered as a clinical trial. A total of around 35 samples underwent TCR sequencing: roughly 13 from persistent and some 20 from newly diagnosed Graves' disease patients.

The intended sense of this specimen's time point label: newly diagnosed GD, antithyroid drugs for less than 3 months. For both TCR sequencing and RNA sequencing, RNA was extracted from PBMCs in TRIzol. The diagnosis of Graves' disease followed American Thyroid Association guidelines. The patients came from an endocrinology department in Xi'an, China. Each patient gave approximately 10 milliliters of peripheral blood, collected in an EDTA anticoagulant tube. Ficoll Paque Plus density gradient separation was used to isolate PBMCs, and no further T cell sorting was done. RNA quality was checked with an Agilent 2100 Bioanalyzer and agarose gel, and concentration with a NanoDrop 2000. Library construction relied on multiplex PCR. Reads for this sample came from an Illumina HiSeq 4000. CDR3 regions were amplified by Arm-PCR with iRepertoire HTBI primers to construct TCR beta libraries. Gel purification was performed on PCR products prior to sequencing. As for the original processing: A total of around 59 TRBV and approximately 13 TRBJ segments were identified across samples and were used for gene usage analysis of CDR3 amino acid clonotypes. COPE and FqMerger were used to merge filtered high-quality paired reads into contigs. BLAST was used to align contigs to the IMGT TRBV, TRBD and TRBJ reference genes, and CDR3 was defined following IMGT. Any clonotype with a frequency above 0.1% was counted as a highly expanded clone. Repertoire diversity was measured by Shannon entropy, and V-J evenness by the Gini coefficient. Clonotypes shared by more than one individual were considered public. TCRdb cleaned the public reads at Q25 with fastp, built clones with MiXCR and kept in-frame beta chains. Duplicate CDR3 protein sequences are folded into a single record with the most common DNA and genes. None of the V and J calls come from the authors' own analysis; TCRdb made them. In this sample the table shows roughly 400,000 distinct CDR3 sequences, over 12% of which occur a single time. The ten biggest clones cover under 9% of the sample.

The research as a whole found: As a limitation, the authors acknowledged that the small sample size may reduce accuracy. Preferential use of TRBV28, TRBJ1-2 and TRBJ2-5 was observed in persistent disease, whereas TRBV20-1 and TRBJ2-1 were favored in newly diagnosed disease. Sequencing and analysis were restricted to the TCR beta chain. Compared with newly diagnosed patients, persistent Graves' disease patients had lower TCR Shannon entropy and fewer highly expanded clones, which suggests clonal expansion. Persistent patients shared more public clonotypes among themselves (fewer than 3,000) than newly diagnosed patients did (about 900). Because the primary lesion, thyroid tissue, could not be accessed, the study looked at peripheral blood alone.

The CDR3 runs 13 residues from the cysteine to the phenylalanine. CDR3 DNA only is kept here, 39 bases in frame from base 1. V is cut back by 7 bases and J by 9 bases, with 13 bases in the junction unmatched. From a lookup of the germline V gene, CDR1 and CDR2 are SQVTM and ANQGSEA. This sample was shared with a second study, whose subject was T cells in Graves' hyperthyroidism and ophthalmopathy. The second study also describes: Stable Graves' hyperthyroidism was defined as no progression to ophthalmopathy during 18 months of follow-up. Hyperthyroidism patients were aged 18 to 65 years and newly diagnosed, with disease duration of less than 2 months. The study excluded patients with uncontrolled infections, other autoimmune diseases, pregnancy or lactation. Diagnoses were based on clinical symptoms, serum thyroxine and TRAb, thyroid ultrasound and orbital computed tomography. For the first round of RT-PCR on the TCR CDR3, the HTBI primer set was used together with the Qiagen OneStep RT-PCR kit. Most expanded thyroid clonotypes (frequency above 0.001) were also detected in blood, suggesting blood repertoires may reflect thyroid immune responses. Ophthalmopathy was separated from stable hyperthyroidism by a 13 V-J signature model, with approximately 85% sensitivity and roughly 81% specificity obtained in cross-validation and 80%/75% obtained in testing. In validation, the model predicted progression to ophthalmopathy with over 60% sensitivity and less than 80% specificity, a median of 6.5 months before onset. TCR V-J signatures able to tell the groups apart were searched for in a discovery cohort of 90 to 100 patients, of whom 43 had Graves' ophthalmopathy and around 57 had stable Graves' hyperthyroidism. An independent validation cohort of around 19 hyperthyroidism patients and roughly 16 patients who later progressed to ophthalmopathy tested prospective prediction of ophthalmopathy. The 85 to 100 discovery patients were divided at random into training and test sets in a 7:3 ratio. The study also compared thyroid tissue and blood T-cell repertoires from 6 or 7 Graves' hyperthyroidism patients. After sampling, hyperthyroidism patients received methimazole starting at 30 mg daily, and ophthalmopathy patients received high-dose intravenous methylprednisolone. Libraries were constructed in a second round of multiplex PCR, after which size selection and purification were performed. Paired-end sequencing of the libraries was performed with 100 bp reads on an Illumina HiSeq2000. Raw data were processed with SOAPnuke, discarding reads with adapters, uncalled bases, mean Phred below 15, or no exact constant-primer or identifier match. COPE v1.2.5 was used to merge the high-quality paired reads, and each unique nucleotide sequence was defined as a clonotype. MiTCR v1.1 was used to align the clonotypes against IMGT TRBV, TRBD and TRBJ reference segments. Analysis was restricted to V-J combinations with a frequency above 0.0001, which covered roughly 99% of repertoires. A TCS score was defined as the ratio between F50 (clonal expansion) and ExV (chaos), using BLOSUM62-based TCRdist between CDR3 peptides within each V-J. Welch's t-statistics and random forest reduced 500 to 550 V-J features to 10 to 15, which were used in a naive Bayes classifier (R e1071). No statistical method was used to fix the sample size in advance, and group allocation was not hidden from the investigators. According to the paper, TCR Vbeta CDR3 sequencing was carried out on approximately 140 peripheral blood samples, which came from under 50 ophthalmopathy, 70 to 80 hyperthyroidism and approximately 17 progressor patients.

The origin of this receptor is a woman in her forties with Graves disease. Donor details come from another sample of the same person, matched by shared clones. The sequenced sample was peripheral blood mononuclear cells (PBMCs), obtained at new diagnosis, from a patient treated with antithyroid drugs. The chain is made from TRBV29-1 and TRBJ2-7; 9 junctional bases match TRBD1. Read as DNA, the sequence is TGCAGCGCCGCGCCGGGACAGGGAAGCGGGCAGTACTTC. It encodes CSAAPGQGSGQYF.